This T cell receptor beta chain comes out of a study of identical twins. With V trimmed by 1 base and J by 4 bases, 9 bases remained unmatched. The CDR3 sequence is 18 residues long. Per the germline V gene, CDR1 is SGHRS and CDR2 is YFSETQ. TCRdb analysed the 5' RACE reads with MiXCR anew, one entry per CDR3 protein. The table lists 470,000 or so distinct CDR3 sequences, around 24% of them singletons. The table lists this clonotype with a few counts. These data were also filed under a second study, of T cells expressing NK-cell markers. That source notes: Sequencing covered eight donors, seven HCMV-seropositive and one seronegative.

The J gene is TRBJ1-6, the V gene TRBV5-1; 9 nucleotides match TRBD1. What was sequenced was CD4+ T cells sorted from blood. The sequence was obtained from a woman younger than 35 in good health. This CDR3 reads CASSLFRTGDGYNSPLHF. The CDR3, as DNA: TGCGCCAGCAGCTTGTTTAGGACAGGGGACGGATATAATTCACCCCTCCACTTT.